One sample yielded the 21 T cell receptor beta chains listed below, sequenced in a study of beta chain features in type 1 diabetes. Every bit of the isolated RNA underwent reverse transcription, so sequencing read expressed TCRB transcripts. Generated by immunoSEQ multiplex PCR, the TCRdb table keeps only in-frame clones and is missing some. This table holds some 660,000 clones, around 15% found once. No cognate antigen is known for these TCRs. Study-wide points: All four CD4+ subsets from Type 1 diabetes patients carried moderately but significantly shorter TCRB CDR3s.

The sequenced sample consisted of naive CD4+ T cells from blood. These receptor sequences come from a man aged 18 to 29 with type 1 diabetes.

The chain has TRBV7-3 and TRBJ2-3; TRBD2 matches at 12 bases. The CDR3 has 19 residues. The junction had 14 bases not matched to a gene; V was cut back by 4 bases and J by 3 bases. Germline CDR1 and CDR2: SGHTA and FQGTGA. The CDR3 spells CASSSLGRRTSGDTDTQYF. In DNA, the CDR3 is TGTGCCAGCAGCTCCCTCGGTCGCAGGACTAGCGGGGATACAGATACGCAGTATTTT.

The genes are TRBV30 and TRBJ2-2, with TRBD1 matching 9 bases. The V gene end was trimmed by 5 bases and the J gene end by 5 bases; junction bases not matched to a gene: 6. This CDR3 region has 14 residues. Germline loops: CDR1 GTSNPN, CDR2 SVGIG (reference sequence). The DNA of the CDR3 is TGTGCCTGGCGAGGACAGGGGCGAACCGGGGAGCTGTTTTTT. Translation: CAWRGQGRTGELFF. Using reference TRBV30 and TRBJ2-2 for the parts outside the CDR3, the full variable domain is SQTIHQWPATLVQPVGSPLSLECTVEGTSNPNLYWYRQAAGRGLQLLFYSVGIGQISSEVPQNLSASRPQDRQFILSSKKLLLSDSGFYLCAWRGQGRTGELFFGEGSRLTVL.

Only a few counts were recorded for this clone. The rearrangement links TRBV10-3 to TRBJ1-2; 10 bases are shared with TRBD1. This CDR3 contains 15 residues. Germline V gives CDR1 ENHRY, CDR2 SYGVKD. V lost 3 bases and J lost 4; bases outside the gene matches: 5. This chain's CDR3 is CAISDGTGAGYGYTF. DNA for the CDR3: TGTGCCATCAGTGATGGGACAGGGGCGGGCTATGGCTACACCTTC.

This clone was observed a few times. The V and J genes are TRBV5-4 and TRBJ2-7, with 9 bases matching TRBD1. CDR1 SGHNT and CDR2 YYREEE come from the germline V gene (reference sequence). This CDR3 contains 15 residues. V trimming: 4 bases; J trimming: 5 bases; junction bases outside the gene matches: 10. CDR3 loop: CASSQQLGTGNEQYF. As DNA, the CDR3 is TGTGCCAGCAGCCAACAACTAGGGACAGGGAACGAGCAGTACTTC.

In its sample, this clone was seen once. V and J are TRBV7-9 and TRBJ1-2; TRBD1 matches 9 bases. The CDR3 spans 14 residues. J gave up 8 bases and V 7 bases, and 11 bases lay outside the gene matches. The V gene's germline CDR1 is SEHNR and CDR2 FQNEAQ (reference sequence). This chain's CDR3 is CASIVLGTGNGYTF. CDR3 DNA: TGTGCCAGCATCGTCTTGGGGACAGGGAACGGCTACACCTTC. Full variable domain (missing parts from reference TRBV7-9 and TRBJ1-2): DTGVSQNPRHKITKRGQNVTFRCDPISEHNRLYWYRQTLGQGPEFLTYFQNEAQLEKSRLLSDRFSAERPKGSFSTLEIQRTEQGDSAMYLCASIVLGTGNGYTFGSGTRLTVV.

The gene calls are TRBV11-2 and TRBJ2-1; the D is unclear. This CDR3 comprises 16 residues. Germline loops: CDR1 SGHAT, CDR2 FQNNGV. Trimming took 1 base from V and 6 from J, leaving 16 bases between them. This chain's CDR3 is CASSLVPHQVLNEQFF. The DNA of the CDR3 is TGTGCCAGCAGCTTAGTCCCCCACCAAGTCCTCAATGAGCAGTTCTTC.

The chain recombines TRBV6-5 with TRBJ2-7; 7 bases line up with TRBD1. The length of the CDR3 is 15 residues. The germline V gene encodes CDR1 MNHEY and CDR2 SVGAGI. The J segment lost 3 bases and the V segment lost 6 bases, leaving 11 bases of the junction unmatched. CDR3 protein: CASSSTGVVIYEQYF. In nucleotides, the CDR3 is TGTGCCAGCAGCTCCACAGGGGTGGTGATCTACGAGCAGTACTTC.

J is TRBJ2-1 and V is TRBV5-1; D gene uncertain. With 6 bases removed from V and 2 bases from J, the gap between germline ends came to 12 bases. Germline V lookup: CDR1 SGHRS, CDR2 YFSETQ. This CDR3 has 14 amino acids. In DNA, the CDR3 is TGCGCCAGCAACGTCCCCCCCGCCTACAATGAGCAGTTCTTC. Translating it yields CASNVPPAYNEQFF.

The chain recombines TRBV7-9 with TRBJ2-5; D remains unclear. The germline V and J ends were trimmed by 5 bases and 4 bases, with 17 bases remaining between them. Germline loops: CDR1 SEHNR, CDR2 FQNEAQ (reference sequence). The CDR3 is made up of 15 amino acids. The CDR3 nucleotides read TGTGCCAGCAGCCCCGGATCGCTAGTGACAGAGACCCAGTACTTC. Translating it yields CASSPGSLVTETQYF.

This clone was observed a handful of times. The rearrangement links TRBV5-1 to TRBJ2-5, with 8 bases matching TRBD2. The CDR3 has 14 residues. Trimming took 3 bases from V and 2 from J; bases not matched to a gene: 3. In germline, CDR1 is SGHRS, CDR2 YFSETQ. CDR3 in DNA: TGCGCCAGCAGCTCTGCTAGCGGGCAAGAGACCCAGTACTTC. This sequence encodes CASSSASGQETQYF.

This clone has only a few counts. The CDR3 is CASSFTGRDQPQHF. In DNA, the CDR3 is TGCGCCAGCAGCTTTACAGGGAGGGATCAGCCCCAGCATTTT. This chain joins TRBV5-1 and TRBJ1-5, with D perhaps matching TRBD1 (6 bases). CDR3 length equals 14 residues. Germline CDR1 and CDR2: SGHRS and YFSETQ. Trimming cost V 2 bases and J 5 bases, with 11 bases left between them.

A few counts support this clone. In DNA, the CDR3 is TGTGCCTGGAGTGTGGATACTAGCAATCAGCCCCAGCATTTT. Translated: CAWSVDTSNQPQHF. The V call is TRBV30, the J call TRBJ1-5; no clear D gene. The CDR3 runs to 14 residues. Looked up from germline, CDR1 is GTSNPN and CDR2 is SVGIG (reference sequence). The V end lost 0 bases, the J end lost 0 bases, and 6 bases lay between the germline ends.

This clone appeared a few times. The chain has TRBV2 and TRBJ2-3; D tentatively reads TRBD1 or TRBD2 (5 bases each). Between the trimmed V and J ends, which lost 8 bases and 3 bases, there was a span of 9 bases. CDR3 length equals 12 residues. Germline CDR1 reads SNHLY; CDR2 reads FYNNEI. CDR3 in DNA: TGTGCCAGCCTCGGGGCTACAGATACGCAGTATTTT. This encodes CASLGATDTQYF.

The chain uses TRBV29-1 and TRBJ2-5; 7 bases fit TRBD2. From germline, CDR1 is SQVTM and CDR2 ANQGSEA. V shed 5 bases and J 2 bases; nucleotides not matched to a gene: 5. The CDR3 is 13 residues long. The CDR3 DNA is TGCAGCGTTATGCGGGGGATACAAGAGACCCAGTACTTC. Translated: CSVMRGIQETQYF.

This rearrangement joins TRBV19 to TRBJ1-1; D not resolved. The CDR3 has 12 amino acids. V was shortened by 9 bases and J by 4 bases, with 12 bases between the two germline ends. Germline V gene data show CDR1 as LNHDA and CDR2 as SQIVND (reference sequence). This CDR3 is CASRNTGTEAFF. Here the CDR3 DNA reads TGTGCCAGCCGAAACACCGGCACTGAAGCTTTCTTT.

Comment on this clone: One end of the junction fails to match germline, which may point to a read error. The chain is built from TRBV7-7 and TRBJ2-1; D unclear. The V gene's germline CDR1 is SSHAT and CDR2 FNYEAQ (reference sequence). The CDR3 is 15 residues long. In DNA, the CDR3 is TGTGCTAGCAGCCCCGACAAGAGCTCCTACAATGAGCAGTTCTTC. It yields the protein CASSPDKSSYNEQFF.

This clone was seen more than once but under ten times. V and J are TRBV20-1 and TRBJ1-2, with D possibly TRBD1 on 5 matching bases. Germline V gene sequence: CDR1 DFQATT, CDR2 SNEGSKA (reference sequence). Trimming stripped 5 bases from V and 7 bases from J, with 8 bases between. This CDR3 has 10 amino acids. CDR3 amino acids: CSAGGVGYTF. The CDR3 nucleotides read TGCAGTGCTGGAGGGGTTGGCTACACCTTC.

This clone appeared a few times. The chain is built from TRBV29-1 and TRBJ1-1; no clear D. The CDR3 runs 12 residues. CDR1 SQVTM and CDR2 ANQGSEA come from the germline V gene. With 0 bases removed from V and 3 bases from J, the gap between germline ends came to 5 bases. The chain's CDR3 is CSVEEVYTEAFF. The CDR3 nucleotides read TGCAGCGTTGAAGAAGTGTACACTGAAGCTTTCTTT.

With regard to this clone: Other DNA sequences from this sample encode an identical CDR3 as well. The chain joins TRBV29-1 to TRBJ2-5; 10 nucleotides align to TRBD1. V shed 6 bases and J 5 bases; nucleotides not matched to a gene: 3. From germline, CDR1 is SQVTM and CDR2 ANQGSEA. CDR3 length: 12 amino acids. CDR3 amino acids: CSVEGQGETQYF. The CDR3 DNA sequence: TGCAGCGTAGAGGGACAGGGGGAGACCCAGTACTTC. The variable domain in full, completed from reference TRBV29-1 and TRBJ2-5, reads SAVISQKPSRDICQRGTSLTIQCQVDSQVTMMFWYRQQPGQSLTLIATANQGSEATYESGFVIDKFPISRPNLTFSTLTVSNMSPEDSSIYLCSVEGQGETQYFGPGTRLLVL.

The V gene is TRBV29-1, the J gene TRBJ2-3; D is unclear. With 5 bases removed from V and 4 bases from J, the gap between germline ends came to 7 bases. The CDR3 is 11 residues long. The germline gives CDR1 SQVTM, CDR2 ANQGSEA. The CDR3, as DNA: TGCAGCGTTTCCCATCCAGATACGCAGTATTTT. Translation: CSVSHPDTQYF.

This clone appeared a few times. Here the CDR3 reads CASSLRLASHDNEQFF. CDR3 DNA: TGCGCCAGCAGCCTTCGCCTGGCCAGCCATGACAATGAGCAGTTCTTC. The chain recombines TRBV5-1 with TRBJ2-1; D not resolved. With 4 bases removed from V and 5 bases from J, the gap between germline ends came to 19 bases. From germline, CDR1 is SGHRS and CDR2 YFSETQ. The CDR3 has 16 amino acids.